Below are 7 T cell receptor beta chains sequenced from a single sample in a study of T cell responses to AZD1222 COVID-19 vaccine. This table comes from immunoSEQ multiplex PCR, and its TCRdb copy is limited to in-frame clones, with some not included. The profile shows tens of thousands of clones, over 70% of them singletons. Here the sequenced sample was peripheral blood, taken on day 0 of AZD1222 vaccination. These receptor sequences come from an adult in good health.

The CDR3 DNA sequence: TGTGCCAGCAGTGAGCTAAATGAAAAACTGTTTTTT. As protein: CASSELNEKLFF. The rearrangement uses TRBV28 and TRBJ1-4; D is uncertain. This CDR3 is 12 amino acids long. V shed 5 bases and J shed 5 bases, with 6 bases lying between them. Germline-derived CDR1 and CDR2 are MDHEN and SYDVKM.

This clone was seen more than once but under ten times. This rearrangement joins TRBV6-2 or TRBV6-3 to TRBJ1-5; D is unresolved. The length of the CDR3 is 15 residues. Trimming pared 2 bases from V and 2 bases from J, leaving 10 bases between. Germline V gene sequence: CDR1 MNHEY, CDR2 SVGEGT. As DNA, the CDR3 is TGTGCCAGCAGTTACGTGGCAGCGGGCAATCAGCCCCAGCATTTT. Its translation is CASSYVAAGNQPQHF.

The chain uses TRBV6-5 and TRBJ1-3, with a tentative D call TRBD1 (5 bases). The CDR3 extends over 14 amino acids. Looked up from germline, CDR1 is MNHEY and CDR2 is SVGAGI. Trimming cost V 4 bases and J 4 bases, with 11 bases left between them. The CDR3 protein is CASSLQQAGNTIYF. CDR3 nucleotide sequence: TGTGCCAGCAGTTTACAACAGGCCGGAAACACCATATATTTT.

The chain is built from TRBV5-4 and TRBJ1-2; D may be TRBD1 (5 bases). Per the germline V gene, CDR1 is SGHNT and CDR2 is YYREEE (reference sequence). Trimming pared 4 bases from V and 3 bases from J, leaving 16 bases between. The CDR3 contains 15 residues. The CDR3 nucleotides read TGTGCCAGCAGCCTACCAGACAGCCTCTACTATGGCTACACCTTC. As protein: CASSLPDSLYYGYTF. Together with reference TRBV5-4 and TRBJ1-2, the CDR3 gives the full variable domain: ETGVTQSPTHLIKTRGQQVTLRCSSQSGHNTVSWYQQALGQGPQFIFQYYREEENGRGNFPPRFSGLQFPNYSSELNVNALELDDSALYLCASSLPDSLYYGYTFGSGTRLTVV.

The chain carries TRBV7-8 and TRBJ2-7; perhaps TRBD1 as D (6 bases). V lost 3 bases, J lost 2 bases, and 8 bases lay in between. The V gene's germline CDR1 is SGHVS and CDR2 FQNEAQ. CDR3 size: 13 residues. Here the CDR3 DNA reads TGTGCCAGCAGCTTGGACAGAGCCTACGAGCAGTACTTC. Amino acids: CASSLDRAYEQYF.

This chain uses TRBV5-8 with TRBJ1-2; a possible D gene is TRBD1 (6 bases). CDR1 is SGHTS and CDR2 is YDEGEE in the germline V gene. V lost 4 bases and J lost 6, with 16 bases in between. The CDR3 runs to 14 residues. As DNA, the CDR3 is TGTGCCAGCAGCAAGGGGGGCGAACGGAATGGCTACACCTTC. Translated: CASSKGGERNGYTF.

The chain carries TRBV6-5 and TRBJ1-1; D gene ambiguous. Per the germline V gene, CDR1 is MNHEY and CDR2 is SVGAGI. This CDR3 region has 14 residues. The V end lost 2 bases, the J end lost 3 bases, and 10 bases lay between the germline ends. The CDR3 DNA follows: TGTGCCAGCAGTTACACCGGGGTTGACACTGAAGCTTTCTTT. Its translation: CASSYTGVDTEAFF.